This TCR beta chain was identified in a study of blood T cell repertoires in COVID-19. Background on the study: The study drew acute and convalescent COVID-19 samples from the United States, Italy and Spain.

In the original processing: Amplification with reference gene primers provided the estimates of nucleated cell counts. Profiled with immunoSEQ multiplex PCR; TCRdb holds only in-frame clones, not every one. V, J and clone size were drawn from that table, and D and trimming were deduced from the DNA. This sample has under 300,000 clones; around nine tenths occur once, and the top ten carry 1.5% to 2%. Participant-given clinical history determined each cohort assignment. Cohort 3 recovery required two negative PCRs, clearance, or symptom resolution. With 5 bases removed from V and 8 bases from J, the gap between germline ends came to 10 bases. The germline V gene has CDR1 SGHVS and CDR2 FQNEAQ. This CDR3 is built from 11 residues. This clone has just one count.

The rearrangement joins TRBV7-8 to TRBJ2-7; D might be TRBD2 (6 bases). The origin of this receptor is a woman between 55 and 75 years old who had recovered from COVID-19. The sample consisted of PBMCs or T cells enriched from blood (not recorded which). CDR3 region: CASSRRGKQYF. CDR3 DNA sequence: TGTGCCAGCAGCCGTCGGGGGAAGCAGTACTTC.